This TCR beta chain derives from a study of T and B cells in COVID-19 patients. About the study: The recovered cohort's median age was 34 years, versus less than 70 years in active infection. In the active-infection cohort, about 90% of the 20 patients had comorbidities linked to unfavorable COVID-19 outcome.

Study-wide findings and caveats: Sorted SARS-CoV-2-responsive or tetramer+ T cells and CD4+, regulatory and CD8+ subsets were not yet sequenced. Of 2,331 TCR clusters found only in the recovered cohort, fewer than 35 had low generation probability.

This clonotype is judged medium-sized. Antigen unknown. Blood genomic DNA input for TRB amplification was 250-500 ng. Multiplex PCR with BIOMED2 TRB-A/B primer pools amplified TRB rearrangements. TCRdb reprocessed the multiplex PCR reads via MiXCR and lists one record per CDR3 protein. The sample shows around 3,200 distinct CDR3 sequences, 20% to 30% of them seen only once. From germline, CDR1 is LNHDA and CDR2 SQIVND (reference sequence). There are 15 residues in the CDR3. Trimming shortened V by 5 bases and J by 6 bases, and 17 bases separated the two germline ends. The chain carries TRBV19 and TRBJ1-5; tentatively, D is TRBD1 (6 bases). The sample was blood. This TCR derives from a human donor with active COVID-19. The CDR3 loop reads CASSSGRGRGQPQHF. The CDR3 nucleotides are TGTGCCAGTAGTTCGGGCAGGGGCCGCGGTCAGCCCCAGCATTTT. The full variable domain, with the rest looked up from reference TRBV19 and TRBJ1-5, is DGGITQSPKYLFRKEGQNVTLSCEQNLNHDAMYWYRQDPGQGLRLIYYSQIVNDFQKGDIAEGYSVSREKKESFPLTVTSAQKNPTAFYLCASSSGRGRGQPQHFGDGTRLSIL.